This T cell receptor beta chain was identified during a study of cytomegalovirus exposure and HLA in healthy donors. At the level of the study: When fewer than 400 donors were genotyped, roughly 82% of them were found to fall in the Caucasian-associated ancestry cluster. Whole-study results and caveats: In an earlier analysis, about 87% or about 30%: the productive usage of most TCR beta V segments. Presence/absence analysis assumed near-uniform sequencing depth across donors. Links to common viral pathogens appeared, in a later analysis, for several of the most significant clusters.

The V gene's germline CDR1 is SEHNR and CDR2 FQNEAQ (reference sequence). The germline V and J ends were trimmed by 2 bases and 5 bases, with 13 bases remaining between them. The CDR3 is made up of 14 amino acids. On this clone: Its antigen is currently unknown.

The PCR contained 60 Vbeta and 13 Jbeta primers. Using immunoSEQ multiplex PCR, the repertoire was profiled, and TCRdb retains in-frame clones only, with some absent. This table holds just over 20,000 clones. This receptor was obtained from a man aged 55 to 70 in good health and CMV-seropositive. The chain joins TRBV7-9 to TRBJ2-7; no definite D call. The sequenced sample was PBMCs. The CDR3 nucleotides read TGTGCCAGCAGCTTACAATCTAGTAGTCACGAGCAGTACTTC. Its translation is CASSLQSSSHEQYF. Variable domain in full (rest from reference TRBV7-9 and TRBJ2-7): DTGVSQNPRHKITKRGQNVTFRCDPISEHNRLYWYRQTLGQGPEFLTYFQNEAQLEKSRLLSDRFSAERPKGSFSTLEIQRTEQGDSAMYLCASSLQSSSHEQYFGPGTRLTVT.